The 6 T cell receptor beta chains below come from one sample, sequenced in a study of memory CD4+ T cells and cytomegalovirus serostatus. The sort gate was single viable CD3+CD4+CD8-CD45RO+ cells for memory CD4+ T cells. This table comes from immunoSEQ multiplex PCR, and its TCRdb copy is limited to in-frame clones, with some not included. The sample includes about 50,000 clones, about 79% seen only once; the top ten take roughly 0.54%. The sample was memory CD4+ T cells from blood. The receptors were gathered from an adult in good health and CMV-seronegative.

This clone was seen a few times. This chain links TRBV29-1 with TRBJ1-1; no firm D call. Trimming took 2 bases from V and 4 from J, leaving 14 bases between them. Germline V gives CDR1 SQVTM, CDR2 ANQGSEA. CDR3 length: 14 amino acids. The CDR3 loop is CSVEKGAGGTEAFF. CDR3 nucleotide sequence: TGCAGCGTTGAAAAGGGAGCCGGCGGCACTGAAGCTTTCTTT.

This chain links TRBV6-6 with TRBJ1-6; a possible D gene is TRBD1 (5 bases). Trimming removed 5 bases at V and 8 bases at J, with 16 bases between. Germline V gene lookup returns CDR1 MNHNY and CDR2 SVGAGI (reference sequence). This CDR3 region has 15 residues. In DNA form, the CDR3 reads TGTGCCAGCAGTACGGGACTCTTGCGTGATTCACCCCTCCACTTT. It encodes CASSTGLLRDSPLHF.

The genes are TRBV5-1 and TRBJ1-2; D is possibly TRBD1 (5 bases). CDR1 and CDR2 (germline): SGHRS, YFSETQ. V lost 3 bases, J lost 3 bases, and 12 bases lay in between. This CDR3 is 14 amino acids long. The CDR3 here is CASSSPGLDYGYTF. CDR3 bases: TGCGCCAGCAGCTCACCAGGGTTGGACTATGGCTACACCTTC.

In nucleotides, the CDR3 is TGTGCCAGCTCCCAGGAGAGGGAGAGTGAAAAACTGTTTTTT. Amino acid sequence: CASSQERESEKLFF. V is TRBV6-5 and J is TRBJ1-4; D gene unclear. Germline V gene lookup returns CDR1 MNHEY and CDR2 SVGAGI. This CDR3 region has 14 residues. V was clipped by 8 bases and J by 7 bases, with 17 bases between them.

The table lists this clone with a count of one. V and J are TRBV6-5 and TRBJ1-1; 8 positions agree with TRBD1. Germline V gene lookup returns CDR1 MNHEY and CDR2 SVGAGI. V lost 8 bases to trimming and J lost 0 bases; unmatched junction nucleotides: 5. The CDR3 runs to 14 residues. CDR3 in amino acids: CASSGTGLNTEAFF. CDR3 coding DNA: TGTGCCAGCTCCGGGACAGGACTGAACACTGAAGCTTTCTTT.

The chain couples TRBV27 to TRBJ2-5; 7 bases align to TRBD1. CDR3 length equals 16 residues. Germline V gene data show CDR1 as MNHEY and CDR2 as SMNVEV (reference sequence). V shed 4 bases and J 4 bases; nucleotides not matched to a gene: 12. The CDR3: CASSSWDSRGGETQYF. The CDR3 nucleotides read TGTGCCAGCAGTTCCTGGGACAGCCGAGGGGGAGAGACCCAGTACTTC.